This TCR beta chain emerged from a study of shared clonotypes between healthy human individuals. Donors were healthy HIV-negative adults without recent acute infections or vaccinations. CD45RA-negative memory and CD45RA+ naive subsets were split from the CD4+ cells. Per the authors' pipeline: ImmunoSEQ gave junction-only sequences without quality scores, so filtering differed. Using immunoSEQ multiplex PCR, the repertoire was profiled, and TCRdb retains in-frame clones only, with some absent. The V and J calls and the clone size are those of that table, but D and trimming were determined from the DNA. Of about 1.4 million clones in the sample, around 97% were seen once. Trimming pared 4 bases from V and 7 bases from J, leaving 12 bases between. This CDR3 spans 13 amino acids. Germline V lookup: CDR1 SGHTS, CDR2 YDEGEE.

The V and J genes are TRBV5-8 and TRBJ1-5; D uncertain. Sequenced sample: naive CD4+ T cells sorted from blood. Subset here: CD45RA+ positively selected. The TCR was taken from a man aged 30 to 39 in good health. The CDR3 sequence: CASSIEGVQPQHF. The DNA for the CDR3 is TGTGCCAGCAGCATCGAGGGAGTACAGCCCCAGCATTTT.